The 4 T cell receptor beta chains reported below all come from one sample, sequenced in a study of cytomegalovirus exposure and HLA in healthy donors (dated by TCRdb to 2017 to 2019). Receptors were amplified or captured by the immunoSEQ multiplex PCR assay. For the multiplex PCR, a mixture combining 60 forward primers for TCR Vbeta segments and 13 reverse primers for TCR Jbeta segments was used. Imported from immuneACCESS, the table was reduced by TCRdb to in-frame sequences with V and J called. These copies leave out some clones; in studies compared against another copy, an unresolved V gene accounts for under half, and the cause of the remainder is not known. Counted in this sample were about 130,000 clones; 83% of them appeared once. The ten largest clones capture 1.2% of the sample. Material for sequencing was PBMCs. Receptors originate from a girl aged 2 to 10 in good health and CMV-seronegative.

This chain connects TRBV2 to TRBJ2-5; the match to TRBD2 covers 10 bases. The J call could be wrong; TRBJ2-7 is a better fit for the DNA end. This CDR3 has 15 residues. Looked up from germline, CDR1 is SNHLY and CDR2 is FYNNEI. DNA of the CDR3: TGTGCCAGCAGTGAAGGGACTAGCGGTACCTACGAGCAGTACTTC. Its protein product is CASSEGTSGTYEQYF.

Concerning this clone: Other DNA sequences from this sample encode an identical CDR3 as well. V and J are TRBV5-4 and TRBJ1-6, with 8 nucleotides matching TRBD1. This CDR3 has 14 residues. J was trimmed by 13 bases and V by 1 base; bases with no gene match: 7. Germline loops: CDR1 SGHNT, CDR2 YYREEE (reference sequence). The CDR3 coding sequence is TGTGCCAGCAGCTTGTCAGGGGGCACTTCCCCCCTCCACTTT. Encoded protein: CASSLSGGTSPLHF.

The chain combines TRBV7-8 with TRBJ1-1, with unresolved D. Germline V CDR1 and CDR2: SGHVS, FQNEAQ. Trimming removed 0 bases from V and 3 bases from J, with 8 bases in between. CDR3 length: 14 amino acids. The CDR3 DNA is TGTGCCAGCAGCTTAGCGCCCAGTTACACTGAAGCTTTCTTT. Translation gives CASSLAPSYTEAFF.

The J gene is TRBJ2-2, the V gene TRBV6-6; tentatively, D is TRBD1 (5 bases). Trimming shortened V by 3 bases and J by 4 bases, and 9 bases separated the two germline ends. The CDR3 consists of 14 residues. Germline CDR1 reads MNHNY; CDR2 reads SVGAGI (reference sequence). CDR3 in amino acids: CASSYQGSTGELFF. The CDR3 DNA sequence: TGTGCCAGCAGTTATCAGGGATCCACCGGGGAGCTGTTTTTT.